Here is one TCR beta chain with its context. No antigen is known for it. TCRdb used MiXCR to reprocess the 5' RACE reads, holding one entry per CDR3 protein. Here the sample spans 400,000 to 500,000 distinct CDR3 sequences, about 19% being singletons. The data are from a study of T-cell memory formation after mild COVID-19. Study results and caveats: CM and EM subsets held most contracting CD4+ clones; EMRA held CD8+ ones. Clones that contracted from day 15 to 85 had balanced CD4/CD8; later expanders were CD4+ biased. Second-wave clones peaking on day 37 lacked confirmed SARS-CoV-2 specificity. That cross-reactive memory joined was suggested by some responding clones appearing in pre-infection memory.

CDR3 length: 15 amino acids. V was shortened by 5 bases and J by 0 bases, with 12 bases between the two germline ends. In germline, CDR1 is SGHRS, CDR2 YFSETQ. The TCR originated in an adult woman who had mild COVID-19 (a few samples of this study predate the infection). Cell type and time point are not known. Sequenced: PBMCs or a T cell subset sorted from them (not recorded which). The rearrangement joins TRBV5-1 to TRBJ1-3, with D hard to call. The CDR3 sequence is CASRTGDNSGNTIYF. CDR3 nucleotide sequence: TGCGCCAGCAGGACCGGAGATAACTCTGGAAACACCATATATTTT.